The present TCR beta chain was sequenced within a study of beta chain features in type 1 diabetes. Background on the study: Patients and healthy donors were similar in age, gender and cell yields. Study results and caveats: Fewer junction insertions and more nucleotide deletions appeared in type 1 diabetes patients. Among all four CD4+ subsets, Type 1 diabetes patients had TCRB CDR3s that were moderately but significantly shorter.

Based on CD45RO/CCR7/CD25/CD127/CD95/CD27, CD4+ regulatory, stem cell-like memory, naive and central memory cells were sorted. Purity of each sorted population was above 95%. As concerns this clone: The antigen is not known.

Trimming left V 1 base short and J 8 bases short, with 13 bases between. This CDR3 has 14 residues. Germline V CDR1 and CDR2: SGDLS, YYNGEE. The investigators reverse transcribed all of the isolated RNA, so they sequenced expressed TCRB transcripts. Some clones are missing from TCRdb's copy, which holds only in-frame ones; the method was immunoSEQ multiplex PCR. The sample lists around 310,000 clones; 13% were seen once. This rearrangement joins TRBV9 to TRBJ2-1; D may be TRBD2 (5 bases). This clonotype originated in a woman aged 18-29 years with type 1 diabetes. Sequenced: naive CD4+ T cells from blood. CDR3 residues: CASSVRLAGDEQFF. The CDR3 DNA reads TGTGCCAGCAGCGTAAGACTTGCCGGGGATGAGCAGTTCTTC.